This record concerns one T cell receptor (beta chain) sequence. Its antigen is not identified. Profiling relied on immunoSEQ multiplex PCR, and the TCRdb table lists in-frame clones only, not all of them. This table holds 95,000 to 120,000 clones, approximately 89% found once. The sample is drawn from a study of OX40 agonist ivuxolimab in advanced cancers. Study-wide background: It was permissible to have had prior anti-PD-1, anti-PD-L1 or anti-CTLA-4 therapy, and approximately 38% had some. Study outcomes and limitations: There was clonal expansion of CD4+ and CD8+ blood T cells by week 6 at 0.1 to 3.0 mg/kg.

V shed 2 bases and J 8 bases; nucleotides not matched to a gene: 14. The CDR3 is 15 amino acids. Germline-derived CDR1 and CDR2 are GTSNPN and SVGIG (reference sequence). This sample comprised CD4+ or CD8+ T cells sorted from blood, obtained in a trial of the OX40 agonist ivuxolimab. The clonotype originates from an adult with an advanced solid tumor such as melanoma, head and neck, liver or kidney cancer. The V call is TRBV30, the J call TRBJ1-2; the match to TRBD1 covers 7 bases. The CDR3: CAWSWVEGGLGGYTF. Written as DNA, the CDR3 is TGTGCCTGGAGTTGGGTTGAAGGGGGCTTAGGAGGCTACACCTTC.